The sequence of this TCR beta chain was determined in a study of blood T cells in healthy people across ages. A sample-barcoded 5' primer and a J-beta primer mix were used in a second PCR of about 7 to 12 cycles. TCRdb processed the 5' RACE reads anew with MiXCR; each CDR3 protein has one entry. The repertoire holds hundreds of thousands of distinct CDR3 sequences, with around 45% as singletons. The V end was cut by 2 bases, the J end by 5 bases, with 13 bases between. The CDR3 length is 14 residues. The germline V gene has CDR1 SGHRS and CDR2 YFSETQ. This clonotype came up a few times. The TCR comes from a woman aged 55-70 years in good health. The sequenced sample consisted of blood. The chain has TRBV5-1 and TRBJ2-5, with a tentative D call TRBD1 (6 bases). This CDR3 reads CASSLQQGRETQYF. As DNA, the CDR3 is TGCGCCAGCAGCTTACAACAGGGCAGGGAGACCCAGTACTTC.